The 20 T cell receptor beta chains given below trace back to one sample, sequenced in a study of blood T cell repertoires in COVID-19. Some clones are missing from TCRdb's copy, which holds only in-frame ones; the method was immunoSEQ multiplex PCR. Here the sample spans about 150,000 clones, roughly 80% being singletons. The material sequenced was peripheral blood. All receptors come from a man aged 55-75 years with acute or convalescent COVID-19.

The chain joins TRBV9 to TRBJ2-1, with 14 bases identical to TRBD2. CDR1 SGDLS and CDR2 YYNGEE come from the germline V gene. This CDR3 comprises 16 residues. The V and J ends lost 4 bases and 4 bases, in that order; junction bases with no gene match: 4. CDR3 bases: TGTGCCAGCAGCTCCTGGACTAGCGGGGGGTACAATGAGCAGTTCTTC. It codes for CASSSWTSGGYNEQFF.

The chain links TRBV28 to TRBJ1-5, with 8 bases identical to TRBD1. The CDR3 runs 16 residues. Trimming at V came to 6 bases and at J to 5 bases, leaving 12 bases not matched to a gene. CDR1 and CDR2 (germline): MDHEN, SYDVKM. In DNA, the CDR3 is TGTGCCAGCAGCTCTGGACAGGGAAGTAGGGATCAGCCCCAGCATTTT. Protein sequence: CASSSGQGSRDQPQHF. Combining the CDR3 with reference TRBV28 and TRBJ1-5 gives the whole variable domain DVKVTQSSRYLVKRTGEKVFLECVQDMDHENMFWYRQDPGLGLRLIYFSYDVKMKEKGDIPEGYSVSREKKERFSLILESASTNQTSMYLCASSSGQGSRDQPQHFGDGTRLSIL.

The chain joins TRBV6-6 to TRBJ1-5; 11 nucleotides align to TRBD1. Trimming removed 5 bases from V and 6 bases from J; junction bases left unmatched: 12. Per germline, CDR1 MNHNY and CDR2 SVGAGI (reference sequence). This CDR3 is 17 amino acids long. CDR3 amino acids: CASSPTLPGTGGQPQHF. In DNA form, the CDR3 reads TGTGCCAGCAGTCCTACGCTACCCGGGACAGGGGGTCAGCCCCAGCATTTT.

In its sample, this clone was seen a few times. In nucleotides, the CDR3 is TGTGCCAGCAGCGAGGGACAGGTGAATTCACCCCTCCACTTT. Its protein product is CASSEGQVNSPLHF. This chain links TRBV4-2 with TRBJ1-6, with 8 bases fitting TRBD1. The junction had 4 bases not matched to a gene; V was cut back by 5 bases and J by 7 bases. The CDR3 is 14 amino acids. The germline gives CDR1 LGHNA, CDR2 YNFKEQ.

The chain recombines TRBV7-2 with TRBJ2-3; 14 bases fit TRBD2. Germline CDR1 SGHTA, CDR2 FQGNSA. The CDR3 totals 16 residues. Trimming cost V 5 bases and J 10 bases; bases outside gene matches: 11. The CDR3 sequence: CASSPGGTSGRQAQYF. CDR3 DNA: TGTGCCAGCAGCCCCGGGGGGACTAGCGGGAGACAGGCGCAGTATTTT.

This clone has a handful of counts. This chain links TRBV5-5 with TRBJ1-2, with TRBD1 matching over 7 bases. The germline V gene has CDR1 SGHKS and CDR2 YYEKEE (reference sequence). The CDR3 runs to 16 residues. J was trimmed by 9 bases and V by 4 bases; bases with no gene match: 18. CDR3 bases: TGTGCCAGCAGCCCCGGTCGGGGCAGGGGGACTAGTAGCTACACCTTC. This translates into CASSPGRGRGTSSYTF.

The chain has TRBV5-6 and TRBJ2-7, with 7 bases identical to TRBD1. The CDR3 is 14 residues long. The junction had 11 bases not matched to a gene; V was cut back by 4 bases and J by 7 bases. The germline V gene encodes CDR1 SGHDT and CDR2 YYEEEE. The DNA for the CDR3 is TGTGCCAGCAGCCTCAGGGGGTCCTTGGGGGAGCAGTACTTC. It specifies CASSLRGSLGEQYF.

This clone appeared once. This chain joins TRBV30 and TRBJ1-6; D not certain. V was trimmed by 2 bases and J by 6 bases, leaving 14 bases between them. CDR3 length: 15 residues. Germline V lookup: CDR1 GTSNPN, CDR2 SVGIG (reference sequence). CDR3 residues: CAWSPSRAANSPLHF. CDR3 in DNA: TGTGCCTGGAGTCCATCGCGGGCAGCTAATTCACCCCTCCACTTT.

This clone was detected a few times. V and J are TRBV9 and TRBJ2-3; 8 nucleotides agree with TRBD2. The CDR3 covers 15 residues. Germline V gives CDR1 SGDLS, CDR2 YYNGEE. The V segment lost 4 bases and the J segment 2 bases; nucleotides outside the gene matches: 6. CDR3 coding DNA: TGTGCCAGCAGCCCCATTAGCGGGACCACAGATACGCAGTATTTT. This gives the protein CASSPISGTTDTQYF.

Regarding this clone: Because the CDR3's place on the DNA is in doubt, the DNA is left out and the CDR3 is given as listed by TCRdb. The rearrangement links TRBV27 to TRBJ2-7; the table's D call of TRBD1 was not tested on the DNA. CDR1 and CDR2 from the germline V gene are MNHEY and SMNVEV (reference sequence). The CDR3 numbers 12 amino acids, ends counted. The CDR3 loop is CASSFGTGTWYF.

The genes are TRBV6-5 and TRBJ2-3, with D possibly TRBD2 on 6 matching bases. There are 14 residues in the CDR3. V lost 6 bases to trimming and J lost 3 bases, with 13 bases between them. The germline V gene encodes CDR1 MNHEY and CDR2 SVGAGI. The CDR3 here is CASRGLGGTDTQYF. The CDR3 region has the DNA TGTGCCAGCAGAGGACTCGGGGGTACAGATACGCAGTATTTT.

This chain links TRBV4-2 with TRBJ1-6; a possible D gene is TRBD1 (6 bases). CDR1 and CDR2 from the germline V gene are LGHNA and YNFKEQ. Trimming pared 3 bases from V and 6 bases from J, leaving 12 bases between. The CDR3 covers 15 residues. The CDR3 coding sequence is TGTGCCAGCAGCCAGACCGGACAGATTAATTCACCCCTCCACTTT. Its translation is CASSQTGQINSPLHF.

The V call is TRBV6-6, the J call TRBJ1-5; 8 bases are shared with TRBD1. V was clipped by 5 bases and J by 0 bases; unmatched bases: 3. Per germline, CDR1 MNHNY and CDR2 SVGAGI (reference sequence). This CDR3 spans 15 amino acids. Here the CDR3 reads CASSPQGVSNQPQHF. The CDR3 DNA sequence: TGTGCCAGCAGTCCACAGGGGGTTAGCAATCAGCCCCAGCATTTT.

The chain joins TRBV14 to TRBJ2-1, with 12 nucleotides matching TRBD2. The germline V gene encodes CDR1 SGHDN and CDR2 FVKESK. V lost 4 bases and J lost 9; bases outside the gene matches: 10. The CDR3 extends over 16 amino acids. CDR3 amino acids: CASSRLTSGSWVEQFF. The CDR3 DNA reads TGTGCCAGCAGCCGCCTGACTAGCGGGAGTTGGGTTGAGCAGTTCTTC.

The V gene is TRBV19, the J gene TRBJ1-5; D is possibly TRBD1 (5 bases). CDR3 length equals 16 residues. CDR1 is LNHDA, CDR2 SQIVND, per germline (reference sequence). V was clipped by 8 bases and J by 0 bases, with 17 bases between them. This chain's CDR3 is CASSIGAGYSNQPQHF. For the CDR3, the DNA is TGTGCCAGTTCCATTGGGGCCGGGTATAGCAATCAGCCCCAGCATTTT.

V and J are TRBV9 and TRBJ2-5, with 14 bases lining up with TRBD2. This CDR3 comprises 16 residues. Germline trimming cut 1 base from V and 5 bases from J; bases unmatched to any gene: 4. Germline V gene lookup returns CDR1 SGDLS and CDR2 YYNGEE. The CDR3: CASSVSRTSGRETQYF. The CDR3 nucleotides are TGTGCCAGCAGCGTATCCCGGACTAGCGGGAGGGAGACCCAGTACTTC.

This chain links TRBV7-3 with TRBJ1-1; D gene unclear. V was shortened by 0 bases and J by 1 base, with 9 bases between the two germline ends. This CDR3 has 15 amino acids. Germline CDR1 reads SGHTA; CDR2 reads FQGTGA. The CDR3 loop is CASSLTSAGNTEAFF. CDR3 sequence (DNA): TGTGCCAGCAGCTTAACGTCGGCAGGGAACACTGAAGCTTTCTTT.

This chain connects TRBV27 to TRBJ2-3; TRBD2 matches 9 bases. V dropped 10 bases and J dropped 7; count of bases not matched to a gene: 12. The CDR3 is 14 residues long. Germline V gene lookup returns CDR1 MNHEY and CDR2 SMNVEV (reference sequence). The CDR3 coding sequence is TGTGCCAACCGAACTCGGCTAGCGGGGAATACGCAGTATTTT. It is translated as CANRTRLAGNTQYF.

The genes are TRBV24-1 and TRBJ2-5; TRBD2 might be the D (5 bases). CDR1 and CDR2 (germline): KGHDR, SFDVKD. The ends were cut back, 3 bases at V and 7 bases at J, with 11 bases in the middle. The CDR3 totals 13 residues. CDR3 protein: CATSDADWATQYF. The CDR3 coding sequence is TGTGCCACCAGTGATGCGGACTGGGCGACCCAGTACTTC.

The V and J genes are TRBV25-1 and TRBJ1-2; D unclear. Germline lookup yields CDR1 MGHDK and CDR2 SYGVNS. Trimming took 6 bases from V and 2 from J, leaving 19 bases between them. CDR3 length: 16 residues. CDR3 residues: CASSASPPQENYGYTF. The CDR3 bases are TGTGCCAGCAGCGCATCCCCCCCCCAGGAAAACTATGGCTACACCTTC.